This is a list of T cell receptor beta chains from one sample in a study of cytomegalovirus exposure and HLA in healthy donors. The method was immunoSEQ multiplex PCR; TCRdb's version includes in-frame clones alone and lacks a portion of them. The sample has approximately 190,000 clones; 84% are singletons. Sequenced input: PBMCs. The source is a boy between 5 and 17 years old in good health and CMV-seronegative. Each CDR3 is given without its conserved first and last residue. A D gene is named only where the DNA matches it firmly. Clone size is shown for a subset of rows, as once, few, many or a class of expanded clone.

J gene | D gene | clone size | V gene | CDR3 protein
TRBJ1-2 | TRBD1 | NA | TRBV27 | ASSPADRVNYGYT
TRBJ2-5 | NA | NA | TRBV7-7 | ASSLGSGMETQY
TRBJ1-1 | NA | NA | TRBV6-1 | ASSDRRGNTEAF
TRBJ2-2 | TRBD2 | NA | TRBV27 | ASSLQRLAGVAGELF
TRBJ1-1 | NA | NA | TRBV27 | ASSLGAGEAF
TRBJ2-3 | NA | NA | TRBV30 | AWSPGVRGDTQY
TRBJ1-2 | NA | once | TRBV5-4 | ASSFGTGRGDGYT
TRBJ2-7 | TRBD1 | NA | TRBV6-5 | ASSRRGQGAYEQY
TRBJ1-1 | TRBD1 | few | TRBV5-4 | ASSPGTGPFTEAF
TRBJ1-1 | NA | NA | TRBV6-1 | ASSNRDPGGTEAF
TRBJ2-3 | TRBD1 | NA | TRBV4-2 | ASSQDFLSGQGWPDTQY
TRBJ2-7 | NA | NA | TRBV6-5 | ASSPPGNSYEQY
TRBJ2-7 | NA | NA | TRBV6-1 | ASSERHPWYEQY
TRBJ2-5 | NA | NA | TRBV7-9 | ASSLTGWETQY
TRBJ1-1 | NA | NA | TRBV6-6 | ASSSRYGGMNTEAF
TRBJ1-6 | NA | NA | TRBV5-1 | ASSLVSSGNSPLH
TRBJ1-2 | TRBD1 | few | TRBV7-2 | ASARKVGTGGSNYGYT
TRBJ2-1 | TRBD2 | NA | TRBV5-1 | ASSTGLAGGSNEQF
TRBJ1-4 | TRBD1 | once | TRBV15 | ATRRDRENEKLF
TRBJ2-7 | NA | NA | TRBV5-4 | ASSPPGDSMAYEQY
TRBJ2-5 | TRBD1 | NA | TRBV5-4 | ASSLGPGRTGETQY
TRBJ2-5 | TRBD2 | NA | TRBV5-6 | ASSSPSGQETQY
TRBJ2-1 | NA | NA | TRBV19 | ASSPDSRNEQF
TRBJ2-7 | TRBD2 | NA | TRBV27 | ASSPLTSGVGEQY
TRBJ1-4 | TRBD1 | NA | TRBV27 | ASRSDRGRGGEKLF
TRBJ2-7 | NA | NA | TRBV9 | ASSVQVRGYEQY
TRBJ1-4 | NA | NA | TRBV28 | ASTSAFNEKLF
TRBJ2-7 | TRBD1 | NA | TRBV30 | AGRRLGQGAYEQY
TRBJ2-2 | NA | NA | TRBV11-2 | ASSWSFANTGELF
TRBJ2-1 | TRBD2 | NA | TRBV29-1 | SVPTGTSGLGEQF
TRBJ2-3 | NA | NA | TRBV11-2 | ASSLDLAGDTDTQY
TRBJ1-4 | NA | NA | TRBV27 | ASSHKGNVRVATNEKLF
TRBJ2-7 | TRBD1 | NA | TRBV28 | ASSPTGWYEQY
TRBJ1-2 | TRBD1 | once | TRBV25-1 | ASTPGQGFGYT
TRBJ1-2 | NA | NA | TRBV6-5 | ASSYHRRDGYT
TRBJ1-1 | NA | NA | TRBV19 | ASTLGGYTEAF
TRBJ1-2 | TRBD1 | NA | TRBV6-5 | ASRATGAYGYT
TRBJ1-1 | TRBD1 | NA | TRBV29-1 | SVVRDRGVLGTEAF
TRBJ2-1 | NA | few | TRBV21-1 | ASSPTSNCNEQF
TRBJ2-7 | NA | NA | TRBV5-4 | ASSLDRAYYEQY
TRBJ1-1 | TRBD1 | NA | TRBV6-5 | ASSRQGGGEAF